A single sample gave rise to the 32 T cell receptor beta chains below, sequenced in a study of molecular identifiers for immune sequencing clone quantification. TCRdb redid the calling of the PCR reads with MiXCR, one entry per CDR3 protein. The data show more than 85,000 distinct CDR3 sequences, with under 40% seen just once and 9% to 10% held by the top ten. Sequencing was carried out using naive CD8+ T cells from blood, with Jurkat cell RNA spiked in. This sample's subset: FACS-sorted CD8+CD4-CCR7+CD45RA+ naive T cells. All receptors derive from a human donor in good health. Some libraries in this study had Jurkat cell RNA spiked in.

V gene TRBV10-3 combines with J gene TRBJ2-7; TRBD1 matches 10 bases. The germline gives CDR1 ENHRY, CDR2 SYGVKD. V was pared by 5 bases and J by 6 bases, with 13 bases of the junction left unmatched. This CDR3 comprises 16 residues. The CDR3 bases are TGTGCCATCAGTTCCTTGGACAGGGGGGCATCAGCCGAGCAGTACTTC. This codes for CAISSLDRGASAEQYF.

The chain couples TRBV9 to TRBJ2-2; TRBD1 agrees at 8 bases. The CDR3 extends over 14 amino acids. With V trimmed by 1 base and J by 7 bases, 3 bases remained unmatched. CDR1 is SGDLS and CDR2 is YYNGEE in the germline V gene. In DNA form, the CDR3 reads TGTGCCAGCAGCGTACAGGGGGCGGTCGGGGAGCTGTTTTTT. Encoded protein: CASSVQGAVGELFF.

With regard to this clonotype: A much larger clone differs from this one at a single base, so this may be a read error. This chain links TRBV7-2 with TRBJ2-1; D is uncertain. CDR3 size: 12 residues. Germline CDR1 and CDR2: SGHTA and FQGNSA. The CDR3 DNA follows: TGTGCCAGCATCCCCCTTTTTTCGGAGCAGTCCTTC. Protein: CASIPLFSEQSF.

This clonotype occurred many times. J is TRBJ2-1 and V is TRBV29-1; D is unclear. Germline V lookup: CDR1 SQVTM, CDR2 ANQGSEA. The CDR3 spans 14 residues. With 0 bases removed from V and 5 bases from J, the gap between germline ends came to 11 bases. The DNA for the CDR3 is TGCAGCGTTGAAGATCAAAGGCTGAACAATGAGCAGTTCTTC. It is translated as CSVEDQRLNNEQFF.

The chain has TRBV7-2 and TRBJ2-2, with 10 bases that match TRBD1. CDR3 length: 15 amino acids. From germline, CDR1 is SGHTA and CDR2 FQGNSA. The V segment lost 4 bases and the J segment 6 bases; nucleotides outside the gene matches: 5. The chain's CDR3 is CASSSWTGGAGELFF. CDR3 bases: TGTGCCAGCAGCTCTTGGACAGGGGGTGCCGGGGAGCTGTTTTTT.

As for this clonotype: One junction end disagrees with the germline gene, perhaps due to a read error. The CDR3 region has the DNA TGTGCCAGCAGCGTAGTGGGCAGTAGCACAGATACGCAGTGTTTT. Residues: CASSVVGSSTDTQCF. J is TRBJ2-3 and V is TRBV9; no reliable D call. Germline lookup yields CDR1 SGDLS and CDR2 YYNGEE. The CDR3 extends over 15 amino acids.

This clonotype was recorded once. This may be a read error, as it is one base from a much larger clone. J is TRBJ2-2 and V is TRBV7-9; D is perhaps TRBD2 (5 bases). Germline assignment: CDR1 SEHNR and CDR2 FQNEAQ (reference sequence). The CDR3 runs to 14 residues. The CDR3: CASSPGPRTGELIF. In nucleotides, the CDR3 is TGTGCCAGCAGCCCCGGGCCGAGGACCGGGGAGCTGATTTTT.

Turning to this clonotype: A much larger clonotype is one base distant, so this may be a read error. The V gene is TRBV28, the J gene TRBJ1-1; 7 bases align to TRBD1. J gave up 9 bases and V 5 bases, and 9 bases lay outside the gene matches. This CDR3 is 13 amino acids long. Germline loops: CDR1 MDHEN, CDR2 SYDVKM. In DNA form, the CDR3 reads TGTGCCAGCAGTAGCAGGGGGGATACTAAAGCTTTCTTT. Its translation: CASSSRGDTKAFF. The variable domain in full, with the rest retrieved from reference TRBV28 and TRBJ1-1, is DVKVTQSSRYLVKRTGEKVFLECVQDMDHENMFWYRQDPGLGLRLIYFSYDVKMKEKGDIPEGYSVSREKKERFSLILESASTNQTSMYLCASSSRGDTKAFFGQGTRLTVV.

This clonotype was detected a few times. The chain carries TRBV27 and TRBJ1-5; D unclear. Deletions cut 3 bases from V and 7 bases from J, with 7 bases between. This CDR3 spans 12 amino acids. The V gene's germline CDR1 is MNHEY and CDR2 SMNVEV (reference sequence). Here the CDR3 reads CASSFLGQPQHF. The DNA of the CDR3 is TGTGCCAGCAGTTTCCTGGGCCAGCCCCAGCATTTT.

The chain is built from TRBV5-1 and TRBJ2-3; 12 bases map to TRBD2. V lost 4 bases, J lost 4 bases, and 13 bases stayed unmatched. The CDR3 length is 18 residues. Per the germline V gene, CDR1 is SGHRS and CDR2 is YFSETQ. CDR3 residues: CASSGRLAGELDADTQYF. DNA for the CDR3: TGCGCCAGCAGCGGCAGACTAGCGGGAGAGTTGGACGCAGATACGCAGTATTTT.

This clonotype came up a few times. This sequence joins TRBV20-1 and TRBJ2-7; D not resolved. Germline CDR1 DFQATT, CDR2 SNEGSKA (reference sequence). V lost 6 bases to trimming and J lost 2 bases, with 14 bases between them. This CDR3 spans 13 amino acids. CDR3 sequence reads: CSAPLTEAYEQYF. The DNA for the CDR3 is TGCAGTGCCCCTCTAACAGAAGCCTACGAGCAGTACTTC.

Of note for this clonotype: A much larger clone differs by one base, so this may be a read error. The J gene is TRBJ2-2, the V gene TRBV19; tentatively, D is TRBD2 (5 bases). This CDR3 spans 15 amino acids. Germline CDR1 reads LNHDA; CDR2 reads SQIVND (reference sequence). This CDR3 reads CAGSIVEDPTGELFF. The CDR3 region has the DNA TGTGCCGGTAGTATAGTGGAGGACCCCACCGGGGAGCTGTTTTTT.

The V call is TRBV12-3 or TRBV12-4, the J call TRBJ1-2, with D maybe TRBD1 (5 bases). The CDR3 totals 13 residues. Trimming took 2 bases from V and 6 from J, leaving 10 bases between them. The CDR3 nucleotides are TGTGCCAGCAGTTTATCCAGGGTAGATGGCTACACCTTC. This sequence encodes CASSLSRVDGYTF.

This clonotype was picked up a small number of times. CDR3: CSARGTGVTGNTIYF. The CDR3 region has the DNA TGCAGTGCTAGAGGGACAGGGGTGACTGGAAACACCATATATTTT. The chain couples TRBV20-1 to TRBJ1-3, with 9 positions matching TRBD1. Germline-derived CDR1 and CDR2 are DFQATT and SNEGSKA (reference sequence). The trim removed 1 base at V and 2 bases at J, leaving 3 bases unmatched. This CDR3 is 15 amino acids long.

The table lists this clonotype with many counts. This chain links TRBV11-2 with TRBJ2-3; no definite D call. The CDR3 has 14 residues. The germline CDR1 and CDR2 sequences are SGHAT and FQNNGV. Trimming removed 5 bases from V and 1 base from J, with 10 bases in between. The CDR3 nucleotides read TGTGCCAGCAGCCCCCCGGGCCGCACAGATACGCAGTATTTT. As protein: CASSPPGRTDTQYF.

In the case of this clonotype: One junction end disagrees with the germline gene, perhaps due to a read error. This chain uses TRBV7-9 with TRBJ2-1; D unresolved. The CDR3 loop spans 13 amino acids. Germline V gives CDR1 SEHNR, CDR2 FQNEAQ (reference sequence). CDR3 residues: CASGLGAHNEQFF. The CDR3 DNA reads as TGTGCCAGCGGCTTAGGCGCACACAATGAGCAGTTCTTC.

Remarks on this clonotype: An end of the junction does not agree with germline; a read error may underlie this. The chain joins TRBV7-6 to TRBJ1-1; D call uncertain. CDR3 length: 15 amino acids. Germline assignment: CDR1 SGHVS and CDR2 FNYEAQ. CDR3 in amino acids: CASAEVPARHTDAFF. The DNA for the CDR3 is TGTGCCAGCGCGGAGGTGCCAGCGAGGCACACTGACGCTTTCTTT.

Worth noting for this clonotype: Likely a read error: the CDR3 ends without its conserved phenylalanine or tryptophan. The chain employs TRBV4-3 and TRBJ2-5; 11 bases are a match to TRBD2. J gave up 5 bases and V 4 bases, and 12 bases lay outside the gene matches. The CDR3 has 17 residues. Germline V gives CDR1 LGHNA, CDR2 YSLEER. This chain's CDR3 is CASSPSLLAGVLETQYI. The CDR3 DNA follows: TGCGCCAGCAGCCCTTCCCTACTAGCGGGAGTTTTGGAGACCCAGTACATC.

V usage is TRBV7-9 and J usage is TRBJ2-5, with D unclear. With 8 bases removed from V and 5 bases from J, the gap between germline ends came to 6 bases. Per germline, CDR1 SEHNR and CDR2 FQNEAQ (reference sequence). The CDR3 has 10 amino acids. The CDR3 DNA sequence: TGTGCCAGCTCGAGGGAGACCCAGTACTTC. Its protein is CASSRETQYF.

This clonotype was recorded a few times. One end of the junction varies from germline; a read error may be responsible. V gene TRBV7-2 combines with J gene TRBJ2-3; 8 bases map to TRBD2. The germline gives CDR1 SGHTA, CDR2 FQGNSA. This CDR3 is built from 20 residues. CDR3 residues: CASSPSIPLAGNPSTDTQNF. In DNA, the CDR3 is TGTGCCAGCAGCCCCTCGATTCCGCTAGCGGGTAACCCTAGCACAGATACGCAGAATTTT.

For this clonotype: Just one base apart from a much larger clone, this may be a read error. The V and J genes are TRBV6-5 and TRBJ2-7; D assignment may be TRBD1 or TRBD2 (6 bases each). The CDR3 covers 16 residues. From germline, CDR1 is MNHEY and CDR2 SVGAGI. The CDR3 bases are TGTGCCAGCAGTTACGGGCCGCAAACACCGGAGGGGGAGCGGTACTTC. It yields the protein CASSYGPQTPEGERYF.

The chain employs TRBV5-4 and TRBJ1-2; 10 nucleotides line up with TRBD1. With V trimmed by 0 bases and J by 1 base, 9 bases remained unmatched. The CDR3 has 18 residues. CDR1 is SGHNT, CDR2 YYREEE, per germline (reference sequence). The CDR3 bases are TGTGCCAGCAGCTTGGAGGGGACAGGGGACTCCAATAACTATGGCTACACCTTC. Its protein product is CASSLEGTGDSNNYGYTF.

This clonotype was observed a few times. This chain uses TRBV20-1 with TRBJ2-4; D gene uncertain. This CDR3 region has 15 residues. Germline CDR1 DFQATT, CDR2 SNEGSKA (reference sequence). V was pared by 2 bases and J by 0 bases, with 11 bases between. As DNA, the CDR3 is TGCAGTGCTAGACATACTCTCGAAGCCAAAAACATTCAGTACTTC. It translates to CSARHTLEAKNIQYF.

This clonotype was detected ten times or more. The gene calls are TRBV9 and TRBJ1-4; 10 positions agree with TRBD1. CDR1 SGDLS and CDR2 YYNGEE come from the germline V gene. Trimming took 7 bases from V and 3 from J; bases not matched to a gene: 0. This CDR3 is built from 13 residues. The CDR3 loop reads CASGTGANEKLFF. Here the CDR3 DNA reads TGTGCCAGCGGGACAGGGGCTAATGAAAAACTGTTTTTT.

As concerns this clonotype: Lacking the conserved final phenylalanine or tryptophan, this CDR3 likely reflects a read error. J is TRBJ2-3 and V is TRBV5-1; 7 bases are shared with TRBD2. Per the germline V gene, CDR1 is SGHRS and CDR2 is YFSETQ. This CDR3 spans 15 amino acids. V was clipped by 7 bases and J by 2 bases; unmatched bases: 10. CDR3 region: CASADSSGFTDTQYL. As DNA, the CDR3 is TGCGCCAGCGCCGACTCTAGCGGCTTCACAGATACGCAGTATCTT.

This clonotype occurred many times. This chain joins TRBV7-9 and TRBJ2-7, with D possibly being TRBD1 or TRBD2 (5 bases each). From germline, CDR1 is SEHNR and CDR2 FQNEAQ (reference sequence). This CDR3 region has 15 residues. The germline V and J ends were trimmed by 5 bases and 0 bases, with 14 bases remaining between them. The CDR3 sequence is CASSPGPKGSYEQYF. The CDR3 DNA is TGTGCCAGCAGCCCGGGACCGAAGGGCTCCTACGAGCAGTACTTC.

This chain links TRBV7-9 with TRBJ1-5, with 8 bases aligning to TRBD1. V lost 5 bases, J lost 7 bases, and 13 bases stayed unmatched. The V gene's germline CDR1 is SEHNR and CDR2 FQNEAQ (reference sequence). The CDR3 extends over 16 amino acids. CDR3 sequence (DNA): TGTGCCAGCAGCCAAGGGGCAGGGGGCGTCGGGCAGCCCCAGCATTTT. This translates into CASSQGAGGVGQPQHF. The full variable domain, with the rest looked up from reference TRBV7-9 and TRBJ1-5, is DTGVSQNPRHKITKRGQNVTFRCDPISEHNRLYWYRQTLGQGPEFLTYFQNEAQLEKSRLLSDRFSAERPKGSFSTLEIQRTEQGDSAMYLCASSQGAGGVGQPQHFGDGTRLSIL.

There are a few counts of this clonotype. The chain uses TRBV10-2 and TRBJ2-5; 11 nucleotides line up with TRBD2. Germline trimming cut 8 bases from V and 3 bases from J; bases unmatched to any gene: 17. Germline V gives CDR1 WSHSY, CDR2 SAAADI. The CDR3 is made up of 18 amino acids. CDR3 in amino acids: CASPLQLAGEGEKETQYF. CDR3 bases: TGCGCCAGCCCACTCCAACTAGCGGGAGAGGGTGAAAAAGAGACCCAGTACTTC.

This clonotype was counted a single time. The junction shows a germline mismatch at one end, possibly a read error. The CDR3 region has the DNA TGTGCCACCAATGATGTGGGACAGGGAGGTGAAGCTTTCTTT. This codes for CATNDVGQGGEAFF. The rearrangement uses TRBV24-1 and TRBJ1-1; 9 bases map to TRBD1. The germline V gene has CDR1 KGHDR and CDR2 SFDVKD. The CDR3 loop spans 14 amino acids.

This clonotype was seen many times. The genes are TRBV28 and TRBJ1-2, with D hard to call. The V gene lost 5 bases and the J gene lost 8 bases, with 9 bases spanning the gap. The length of the CDR3 is 11 residues. CDR1 MDHEN and CDR2 SYDVKM come from the germline V gene. CDR3 residues: CASSAGGGYTF. In DNA form, the CDR3 reads TGTGCCAGCAGTGCAGGCGGCGGCTACACCTTC.

This clonotype was observed a few times. The V gene is TRBV7-9, the J gene TRBJ1-4; D is unclear. Trimming took 5 bases from V and 11 from J, leaving 24 bases between them. This CDR3 comprises 16 residues. The germline V gene has CDR1 SEHNR and CDR2 FQNEAQ (reference sequence). CDR3 nucleotide sequence: TGTGCCAGCAGCCCTGGCGACCTCAGACTCATAGGGAAACTGTTTTTT. Translation gives CASSPGDLRLIGKLFF.

This clonotype was counted a few times. The CDR3 here is CASSPREGRIGELFF. The CDR3 nucleotides read TGTGCCAGCAGCCCTCGGGAGGGTAGGATCGGGGAGCTGTTTTTT. V gene TRBV7-6 combines with J gene TRBJ2-2, with 8 bases identical to TRBD2. CDR3 size: 15 residues. The germline V gene has CDR1 SGHVS and CDR2 FNYEAQ. V shed 5 bases and J 7 bases; nucleotides not matched to a gene: 9.